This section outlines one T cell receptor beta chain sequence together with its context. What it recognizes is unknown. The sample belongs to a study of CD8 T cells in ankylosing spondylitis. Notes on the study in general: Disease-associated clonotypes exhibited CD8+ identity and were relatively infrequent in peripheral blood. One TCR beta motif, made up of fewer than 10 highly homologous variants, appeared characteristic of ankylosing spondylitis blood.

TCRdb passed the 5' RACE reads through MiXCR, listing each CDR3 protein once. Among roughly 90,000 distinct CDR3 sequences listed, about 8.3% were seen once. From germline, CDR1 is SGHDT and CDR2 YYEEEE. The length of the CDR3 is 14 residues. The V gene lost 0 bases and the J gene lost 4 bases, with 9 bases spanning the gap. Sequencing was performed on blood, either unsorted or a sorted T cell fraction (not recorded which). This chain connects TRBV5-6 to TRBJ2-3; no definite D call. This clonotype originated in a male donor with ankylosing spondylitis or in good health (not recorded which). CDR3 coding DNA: TGTGCCAGCAGCTTGGAAGGGATCTCAGATACGCAGTATTTT. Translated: CASSLEGISDTQYF. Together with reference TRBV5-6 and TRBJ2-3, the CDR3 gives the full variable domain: DAGVTQSPTHLIKTRGQQVTLRCSPKSGHDTVSWYQQALGQGPQFIFQYYEEEERQRGNFPDRFSGHQFPNYSSELNVNALLLGDSALYLCASSLEGISDTQYFGPGTRLTVL.